The 15 T cell receptor beta chains in this list originate from one sample, sequenced in a study of Ad26.COV2.S vaccination and SARS-CoV-2 variants. Noted treatment: around 19 received Ad26.COV2.S at low or high dose, single or two shots; about 5 received placebo; per-sample allocation not given. Day 63 after the first vaccine or placebo injection was the time point for sampling. TCRdb's table, derived via immunoSEQ multiplex PCR, lists solely in-frame clones and lacks some. The sample holds 430,000 or so clones, roughly 90% seen once. The sample was peripheral blood, taken in a trial of Ad26.COV2.S vaccine versus placebo. The receptors shown here come from a person aged 18-60 years who received the Ad26.COV2.S COVID-19 vaccine or a placebo.

This clone was found a few times. The chain couples TRBV9 to TRBJ2-1, with no clear D. Germline CDR1 reads SGDLS; CDR2 reads YYNGEE. The CDR3 sequence is 13 residues long. V lost 0 bases and J lost 7, with 8 bases in between. The CDR3, as DNA: TGTGCCAGCAGCGTAGCCGCGACTAATGAGCAGTTCTTC. Amino acids: CASSVAATNEQFF.

The rearrangement uses TRBV5-1 and TRBJ2-3, with TRBD1 identical over 11 bases. Germline CDR1 SGHRS, CDR2 YFSETQ. There are 14 residues in the CDR3. J lost 5 bases, V lost 4 bases, and 3 bases had no gene match. CDR3 nucleotides: TGCGCCAGCAGCGCTGGGACAGGGGGAGATACGCAGTATTTT. This sequence encodes CASSAGTGGDTQYF.

The chain uses TRBV5-4 and TRBJ1-1; D unclear. This CDR3 region has 15 residues. Trimming pared 4 bases from V and 3 bases from J, leaving 16 bases between. CDR1 SGHNT and CDR2 YYREEE come from the germline V gene (reference sequence). The CDR3 spells CASSPRFAADTEAFF. In DNA form, the CDR3 reads TGTGCCAGCAGCCCACGTTTTGCTGCTGACACTGAAGCTTTCTTT. The variable domain in full, completed from reference TRBV5-4 and TRBJ1-1, reads ETGVTQSPTHLIKTRGQQVTLRCSSQSGHNTVSWYQQALGQGPQFIFQYYREEENGRGNFPPRFSGLQFPNYSSELNVNALELDDSALYLCASSPRFAADTEAFFGQGTRLTVV.

The V gene is TRBV6-5, the J gene TRBJ1-5, with D possibly matching TRBD1 (6 bases). The CDR3 is 15 amino acids. Trimming stripped 6 bases from V and 2 bases from J, with 14 bases between. Germline V gene sequence: CDR1 MNHEY, CDR2 SVGAGI. For the CDR3, the DNA is TGTGCCAGCAGCCGTTCCGGACAGCGCAATCAGCCCCAGCATTTT. Its protein product is CASSRSGQRNQPQHF.

The J gene is TRBJ2-3, the V gene TRBV30; D is uncertain. The CDR3 consists of 15 residues. V shed 1 base and J shed 0 bases, with 11 bases lying between them. Germline V gene data show CDR1 as GTSNPN and CDR2 as SVGIG (reference sequence). The CDR3 bases are TGTGCCTGGAGTGCCCCTTACCCTAGCACAGATACGCAGTATTTT. It yields the protein CAWSAPYPSTDTQYF.

This chain links TRBV11-2 with TRBJ2-2; 7 bases agree with TRBD2. Germline CDR1 and CDR2: SGHAT and FQNNGV. The trim removed 8 bases at V and 6 bases at J, leaving 9 bases unmatched. The CDR3 is made up of 14 amino acids. Here the CDR3 reads CASGLGTNPGELFF. For the CDR3, the DNA is TGTGCCAGCGGTCTGGGGACTAACCCCGGGGAGCTGTTTTTT.

J is TRBJ1-5 and V is TRBV4-1; TRBD1 matches 9 bases. J gave up 4 bases and V 0 bases, and 7 bases lay outside the gene matches. Germline V gene sequence: CDR1 MGHRA, CDR2 YSYEKL. The CDR3 covers 17 residues. The CDR3 here is CASSQEVGQGRNQPQHF. Here the CDR3 DNA reads TGCGCCAGCAGCCAAGAGGTTGGACAGGGGAGAAATCAGCCCCAGCATTTT.

This chain uses TRBV6-5 with TRBJ1-4; the D gene is possibly TRBD1 (5 bases). This CDR3 is 15 amino acids long. V was pared by 6 bases and J by 3 bases, with 14 bases between. The germline CDR1 and CDR2 sequences are MNHEY and SVGAGI. CDR3 in DNA: TGTGCCAGCAGCCTAAACCAGGGATCTAATGAAAAACTGTTTTTT. Residues: CASSLNQGSNEKLFF.

A single count supports this clone. The chain links TRBV6-5 to TRBJ2-7; D remains unclear. Germline CDR1 is MNHEY and CDR2 is SVGAGI. The CDR3 covers 15 residues. With 6 bases removed from V and 2 bases from J, the gap between germline ends came to 17 bases. The CDR3 DNA reads TGTGCCAGCAGGCACCCCCCGACTGGAACCTACGAGCAGTACTTC. Its protein product is CASRHPPTGTYEQYF.

This chain links TRBV30 with TRBJ1-5; tentatively, D is TRBD1 (6 bases). The germline V gene encodes CDR1 GTSNPN and CDR2 SVGIG (reference sequence). CDR3 size: 13 residues. The V gene lost 4 bases and the J gene lost 3 bases, with 10 bases spanning the gap. CDR3 sequence reads: CAWNPGDNQPQHF. CDR3 DNA sequence: TGTGCCTGGAATCCAGGGGACAATCAGCCCCAGCATTTT. Using reference TRBV30 and TRBJ1-5 for the parts outside the CDR3, the full variable domain is SQTIHQWPATLVQPVGSPLSLECTVEGTSNPNLYWYRQAAGRGLQLLFYSVGIGQISSEVPQNLSASRPQDRQFILSSKKLLLSDSGFYLCAWNPGDNQPQHFGDGTRLSIL.

V gene TRBV30 combines with J gene TRBJ1-1, with unresolved D. There are 15 residues in the CDR3. Trimming took 2 bases from V and 0 from J, leaving 13 bases between them. Germline V gives CDR1 GTSNPN, CDR2 SVGIG (reference sequence). The CDR3 nucleotides read TGTGCCTGGAGTTTCCCCGGAGGGATGAACACTGAAGCTTTCTTT. Translated, it gives CAWSFPGGMNTEAFF.

This chain links TRBV6-5 with TRBJ1-6; D is unresolved. Trimming stripped 2 bases from V and 8 bases from J, with 13 bases between. Germline loops: CDR1 MNHEY, CDR2 SVGAGI. The CDR3 contains 15 residues. Here the CDR3 DNA reads TGTGCCAGCAGTTACCTGTTCGGTAGGGATTCACCCCTCCACTTT. The encoded protein is CASSYLFGRDSPLHF.

The chain has TRBV4-1 and TRBJ1-1; possible D gene TRBD1, 5 bases. The CDR3 covers 14 residues. Germline values: CDR1 MGHRA, CDR2 YSYEKL. V lost 6 bases and J lost 8, with 19 bases in between. CDR3 residues: CASSRGGLTGEAFF. CDR3 bases: TGCGCCAGCAGTCGTGGGGGTCTAACAGGAGAAGCTTTCTTT.

The chain joins TRBV7-9 to TRBJ2-1; a possible D gene is TRBD2 (5 bases). This CDR3 region has 17 residues. The germline CDR1 and CDR2 sequences are SEHNR and FQNEAQ (reference sequence). Between the trimmed V and J ends, which lost 5 bases and 2 bases, there was a span of 19 bases. The CDR3 sequence is CASSPINPGGAYNEQFF. CDR3 DNA sequence: TGTGCCAGCAGCCCAATTAACCCAGGAGGCGCCTACAATGAGCAGTTCTTC.

This rearrangement joins TRBV30 to TRBJ1-2; D gene unclear. V dropped 0 bases and J dropped 6 bases, with 8 bases sitting between them. CDR3 length: 12 amino acids. Germline assignment: CDR1 GTSNPN and CDR2 SVGIG (reference sequence). CDR3 protein: CAWSVGRDGYTF. DNA for the CDR3: TGTGCCTGGAGTGTCGGGAGGGATGGCTACACCTTC.